One T cell receptor (beta chain) is described in this entry. The record originates from a study of T cell responses to AZD1222 COVID-19 vaccine. Repertoires were generated with immunoSEQ multiplex PCR, while TCRdb's copy carries only in-frame clones and drops some. This sample has more than 140,000 clones, with approximately 88% found just once. This CDR3 is 14 amino acids long. CDR1 is LGHDT and CDR2 is YNNKEL in the germline V gene (reference sequence). V lost 6 bases, J lost 0 bases, and 0 bases stayed unmatched. This chain connects TRBV3-1 (or the pseudogene TRBV3-2) to TRBJ2-2, with TRBD1 matching over 8 bases. This sequence originates from an adult in good health. The source material was peripheral blood, sampled on day 0 of AZD1222 vaccination. CDR3 in DNA: TGTGCCAGCAGGGGACAGGCGAACACCGGGGAGCTGTTTTTT. Amino acid sequence: CASRGQANTGELFF.